Listed below are T cell receptor beta chains from one sample, sequenced in a study of response to subunit inactivated influenza vaccine. MiXCR was run by TCRdb on the RT-PCR reads, yielding one entry per CDR3 protein. Of 490,000 or so distinct CDR3 sequences listed, under 9% are singletons. Source: PBMCs from blood, taken less than 30 months after vaccination. These receptors originate from a man between 45 and 75 years old who received an inactivated influenza vaccine. Each CDR3 is given with its conserved first and last residue. Size tells how often a clone was seen (once, few, many) or the class of an expanded clone, and some rows leave it out.

clone size	V gene	CDR3 protein
few	TRBV6-5	CASSYWPSAGELFF
NA	TRBV7-9	CAARGGDTQYF
many	TRBV7-8	CASSPFGQNTEAFF
few	TRBV14	CASSTTGTYGYTF
few	TRBV19	CASRLRGQETQYF
many	TRBV5-1	CASSLGQVYQETQYF
many	TRBV6-5	CASSYFGSYNEQFF
few	TRBV7-2	CASSLTLRGYTF
few	TRBV4-2	CASSQGQGVDYGYTF
few	TRBV18	CASSPFREKNTGELFF
NA	TRBV6-1	CASSPRDSREGEQFF